A single T cell receptor (beta chain) is shown here with its context. It has no known antigen specificity. No quality values exist for individual bases; no much larger clone is one base distant. The data were obtained in a study of siplizumab effects on memory and regulatory T cells (dated by TCRdb to 2018 to 2020). About the investigation overall: The study looked at the effect of siplizumab, an anti-CD2 antibody, on alloreactive T-cell subsets in allogeneic mixed lymphocyte reactions made from human PBMCs. On the study overall, not on this receptor specifically: Compared with memory T cells, unstimulated naive T cells appeared more diverse, and naive cells seemed to make a substantial contribution to the alloresponse. Among mappable alloreactive CD4+ clones, the Treg-derived fraction averaged approximately 63% with siplizumab versus around 25% in control reactions. Sequences below about 10^-5 frequency were poorly captured, so only a minor fraction of alloreactive clones could be mapped to unstimulated subsets. No functional confirmation was obtained for the suppressive function of proliferating Tregs from siplizumab cultures. The cumulative frequency of alloreactive sequences traceable to unstimulated CD4+ memory T cells was significantly reduced by siplizumab. A naive or memory phenotype could not be assigned to roughly 80-95% of proliferating CD4+ or CD8+ clones.

Trimming removed 4 bases from V and 3 bases from J, leaving 18 bases between the germline ends. The germline V gene (reference sequence) gives CDR1 as LNHDA and CDR2 as SQIVND. The CDR3 holds 16 amino acids from the cysteine to the phenylalanine. Just CDR3 DNA is preserved here, 48 bases in frame from base 1. Library construction relied on the immunoSEQ multiplex PCR assay. About 9.1 x 10^4 TCR templates per sample were assayed on the deep sequencing platform. Genomic DNA extracted from sorted T cells was used for TCRbeta CDR3 sequencing. The study's processing was this. The R programming language was used for clonal analysis of TCRbeta CDR3 data. Alloreactive CD4+ and CD8+ clones were defined by comparing unstimulated samples with post-reaction CFSE-low samples. Regulatory or non-regulatory origin was assigned to alloreactive CD4+ clones by matching of sequences to sorted unstimulated Treg and non-Treg repertoires. The table comes from immuneACCESS by way of TCRdb, which keeps in-frame sequences with V and J called. Part of the clones is missing from these tables; in studies checked, under half for an unresolved V gene and the rest for unknown reasons. That table supplies the V and J calls and clone size; D and trimming were determined from the DNA. This sample is represented by some 90,000 clones; 80% to 90% of them were singletons. The ten largest clonotypes hold about 16% of the sample.

Sorted unstimulated T cells and proliferating T cells recovered from mixed lymphocyte reactions were subjected to TCRbeta CDR3 sequencing. Fresh whole blood from approximately ten HLA-typed healthy donors was used to isolate PBMCs. The clonotype comes from a human donor in good health. The rearranged chain carries TRBV19 and TRBJ1-1; the D gene is possibly TRBD1, with 5 bases matching. The sequenced material came from CD4+ T cells sorted from blood. The CDR3 region: CASSTGRWGGDTEAFF. Here is the DNA: TGTGCCAGTAGTACAGGACGGTGGGGAGGGGACACTGAAGCTTTCTTT. Beyond the CDR3, the reference TRBV19 and TRBJ1-1 genes provide the residues; the full variable domain reads: DGGITQSPKYLFRKEGQNVTLSCEQNLNHDAMYWYRQDPGQGLRLIYYSQIVNDFQKGDIAEGYSVSREKKESFPLTVTSAQKNPTAFYLCASSTGRWGGDTEAFFGQGTRLTVV.